What follows are 32 T cell receptor beta chains derived from one specimen sequenced in a study of breast tumors, draining lymph nodes, adjacent tissues. MiXCR, applied by TCRdb to the multiplex PCR reads, yields one record per CDR3 protein. The sample lists 100,000 to 150,000 distinct CDR3 sequences; around 22% were seen once. The lymph nodes were axillary draining lymph nodes from breast cancer patients. The sample consisted of axillary lymph node tissue. The receptors were sampled from a female donor with breast cancer. Some clones in this sample may be carry-over from other donors' samples.

This clonotype was observed at least ten times. This chain links TRBV4-3 with TRBJ2-7, with 13 nucleotides matching TRBD2. Germline CDR1 LGHNA, CDR2 YSLEER. The CDR3 is 15 amino acids. V gave up 6 bases and J gave up 3 bases; unmatched junction bases: 5. DNA for the CDR3: TGCGCCAGCAGGTACGGACTAGCGGGAGTCTACGAGCAGTACTTC. Protein: CASRYGLAGVYEQYF.

The sample holds many counts of this clonotype. The chain has TRBV2 and TRBJ1-6, with 8 positions matching TRBD1. With 5 bases clipped from V and 10 bases from J, the junction kept 10 bases outside the gene matches. The CDR3 extends over 15 amino acids. Germline assignment: CDR1 SNHLY and CDR2 FYNNEI. CDR3 in amino acids: CASSSLTGGNSPLHF. DNA of the CDR3: TGTGCCAGCAGTTCCCTCACAGGGGGGAACTCACCCCTCCACTTT.

Comments on this clonotype: A junction end diverges from the germline sequence, so it may reflect a read error. The chain carries TRBV7-9 and TRBJ2-7, with D unclear. This CDR3 region has 13 residues. In germline, CDR1 is SEHNR, CDR2 FQNEAQ (reference sequence). The CDR3 nucleotides are TGTGCCAGCAGCTTAGCGGTAAACTACGAGCAGCACTTC. Protein: CASSLAVNYEQHF.

This clonotype was detected many times. V gene TRBV2 combines with J gene TRBJ2-5; unclear D gene. Germline-derived CDR1 and CDR2 are SNHLY and FYNNEI. This CDR3 spans 13 amino acids. V lost 2 bases and J lost 0, with 4 bases in between. The CDR3 region is CASSEQYQETQYF. As DNA, the CDR3 is TGTGCCAGCAGTGAACAGTACCAAGAGACCCAGTACTTC.

The table lists this clonotype with many counts. The CDR3 nucleotides are TGCAGTGCCCTAGACCCAGGGGTTGAGCAGTTCTTC. Translation: CSALDPGVEQFF. The chain has TRBV20-1 and TRBJ2-1, with D perhaps TRBD1 (6 bases). Trimming removed 6 bases at V and 9 bases at J, with 15 bases between. The V gene's germline CDR1 is DFQATT and CDR2 SNEGSKA (reference sequence). The CDR3 extends over 12 amino acids.

This clonotype was detected many times. V and J are TRBV19 and TRBJ2-1; 12 nucleotides align to TRBD2. This CDR3 comprises 13 residues. Trimming at V came to 9 bases and at J to 15 bases, leaving 12 bases not matched to a gene. Germline values: CDR1 LNHDA, CDR2 SQIVND (reference sequence). The CDR3 here is CASQTPASGRVFF. CDR3 bases: TGTGCCAGCCAAACGCCCGCTAGCGGGAGGGTGTTCTTC. The whole variable domain, filled in from reference TRBV19 and TRBJ2-1, reads DGGITQSPKYLFRKEGQNVTLSCEQNLNHDAMYWYRQDPGQGLRLIYYSQIVNDFQKGDIAEGYSVSREKKESFPLTVTSAQKNPTAFYLCASQTPASGRVFFGPGTRLTVL.

Turning to this clonotype: A much larger clone differs by one base, so this may be a read error. The V and J genes are TRBV12-3 or TRBV12-4 and TRBJ2-2; 7 nucleotides line up with TRBD1. Germline trimming cut 5 bases from V and 0 bases from J; bases unmatched to any gene: 6. The CDR3 length is 16 residues. CDR3 coding DNA: TGTGCCAGCAGTCCCAGACAGGGAACGAACACCGGGGAGCTGTTTTTT. This translates into CASSPRQGTNTGELFF.

By share, this clonotype ranks as medium-sized. This sequence joins TRBV4-1 and TRBJ2-7, with 7 positions matching TRBD1. J lost 1 base, V lost 0 bases, and 12 bases had no gene match. CDR3 size: 18 residues. Germline V gene lookup returns CDR1 MGHRA and CDR2 YSYEKL. The CDR3 loop is CASSQEEATPGGSYEQYF. In DNA, the CDR3 is TGCGCCAGCAGCCAAGAGGAGGCGACCCCAGGGGGATCCTACGAGCAGTACTTC.

On this clonotype: It may be a read error: a sequence one base away is much more abundant. J is TRBJ2-5 and V is TRBV20-1; TRBD2 matches 10 bases. The CDR3 is made up of 13 amino acids. Germline CDR1 is DFQATT and CDR2 is SNEGSKA (reference sequence). CDR3 residues: CSARGTSVETRYF. CDR3 sequence (DNA): TGCAGTGCGAGAGGGACTAGCGTCGAGACCCGGTACTTC.

This clonotype has at least ten counts. The V and J genes are TRBV19 and TRBJ1-6; 9 bases fit TRBD1. Germline V gene lookup returns CDR1 LNHDA and CDR2 SQIVND (reference sequence). This CDR3 spans 15 amino acids. V was clipped by 5 bases and J by 6 bases; unmatched bases: 5. CDR3 nucleotide sequence: TGTGCCAGTAGTCCCGGGACAGGGAGTAATTCACCCCTCCACTTT. Protein: CASSPGTGSNSPLHF.

This clonotype was observed at least ten times. The rearrangement joins TRBV9 to TRBJ2-3, with D perhaps given as TRBD1 or TRBD2 (5 bases each). CDR1 and CDR2 from the germline V gene are SGDLS and YYNGEE. Trimming removed 0 bases from V and 10 bases from J, with 24 bases in between. The CDR3 contains 17 residues. CDR3 bases: TGTGCCAGCAGCGTAGCTTGGGGGTCGGGAACCCCTTATGCGCAGTATTTT. It translates to CASSVAWGSGTPYAQYF.

At least ten counts were recorded for this clonotype. This rearrangement joins TRBV2 to TRBJ2-5, with 7 bases fitting TRBD1. Trimming at V came to 5 bases and at J to 2 bases, leaving 5 bases not matched to a gene. The CDR3 runs to 14 residues. In germline, CDR1 is SNHLY, CDR2 FYNNEI. CDR3 in amino acids: CASSNDRAQETQYF. CDR3 DNA sequence: TGTGCCAGCAGTAATGACAGGGCGCAAGAGACCCAGTACTTC.

The sample holds many counts of this clonotype. The chain is built from TRBV7-2 and TRBJ1-6; D is possibly TRBD1 (5 bases). The V end lost 2 bases, the J end lost 7 bases, and 18 bases lay between the germline ends. The CDR3 has 17 amino acids. Germline V gives CDR1 SGHTA, CDR2 FQGNSA. CDR3 residues: CASSLYDRERGNSPLHF. CDR3 in DNA: TGTGCCAGCAGCTTATATGACAGAGAACGTGGAAATTCACCCCTCCACTTT.

Remarks on this clonotype: A read error may explain this, as a much larger clone is one base away. The chain employs TRBV5-4 and TRBJ2-7; D perhaps matches TRBD2 (7 bases). The CDR3 runs 15 residues. In germline, CDR1 is SGHNT, CDR2 YYREEE (reference sequence). The CDR3 DNA sequence: TGTGCCCGCAGCTTGGGGGTAGGGGGGGTCTACGAGCAGTACTTC. Residues: CARSLGVGGVYEQYF.

There are many counts of this clonotype. The rearrangement links TRBV29-1 to TRBJ1-2; 8 bases fit TRBD1. J gave up 6 bases and V 7 bases, and 10 bases lay outside the gene matches. Germline CDR1 SQVTM, CDR2 ANQGSEA. The length of the CDR3 is 13 residues. The CDR3 region has the DNA TGCAGCGCTCAGGGACGGACAGGGCATGGCTACACCTTC. This gives the protein CSAQGRTGHGYTF.

Notes on this clonotype: A clone one base away is much larger, so this may be a read error. This sequence joins TRBV11-2 and TRBJ1-4; 9 nucleotides match TRBD1. Germline V gene lookup returns CDR1 SGHAT and CDR2 FQNNGV. CDR3 size: 15 residues. The CDR3 region has the DNA TGTGCCAGCAGCTTAGGGGACAGGGATTTCGAAAAACCGTTTTTT. It is translated as CASSLGDRDFEKPFF.

Points on this clonotype: This may be a read error: a much more frequent sequence differs by one nucleotide. The rearrangement links TRBV24-1 to TRBJ2-5; no definite D call. This CDR3 is 12 amino acids long. CDR1 and CDR2 (germline): KGHDR, SFDVKD. As DNA, the CDR3 is TGTGCCACCAGTGTGGATCAAGAGACCCGGTACTTC. This gives the protein CATSVDQETRYF.

This clonotype was seen repeatedly, ten times or more. A read error may account for a junction end that differs from germline. DNA for the CDR3: TGCAGTGCGTCCGGGACAGGGGGCTCCCCGGCCAAATTC. Translation gives CSASGTGGSPAKF. This chain links TRBV20-1 with TRBJ2-7; 12 bases line up with TRBD1. The CDR3 is 13 amino acids. Germline V gene lookup returns CDR1 DFQATT and CDR2 SNEGSKA (reference sequence).

In DNA form, the CDR3 reads TGTGCCACCAGCAGAACCGGGACAGGGGGGGAAAACATTCAGTACTTC. Translating gives CATSRTGTGGENIQYF. The chain couples TRBV15 to TRBJ2-4; 11 bases agree with TRBD1. This CDR3 contains 16 residues. Trimming took 2 bases from V and 5 from J; bases not matched to a gene: 5. Per the germline V gene, CDR1 is LNHNV and CDR2 is YYDKDF (reference sequence).

Ten or more counts support this clonotype. The gene calls are TRBV20-1 and TRBJ2-5; 9 nucleotides match TRBD2. The CDR3 contains 12 residues. Germline CDR1 reads DFQATT; CDR2 reads SNEGSKA (reference sequence). The junction had 1 base not matched to a gene; V was cut back by 5 bases and J by 3 bases. This CDR3 reads CSAGLAKETQYF. The CDR3 DNA is TGCAGTGCTGGACTAGCGAAAGAGACCCAGTACTTC.

The genes are TRBV28 and TRBJ2-5; maybe TRBD1 (6 bases). The CDR3 runs 13 residues. V was clipped by 6 bases and J by 7 bases, with 15 bases between them. Germline-derived CDR1 and CDR2 are MDHEN and SYDVKM. CDR3 loop: CASRMQGRGTQYF. The DNA for the CDR3 is TGTGCCAGCAGAATGCAGGGGCGCGGGACCCAGTACTTC.

Notes on this clonotype: A much larger clone differs from this one at a single base, so this may be a read error. The chain joins TRBV7-7 to TRBJ2-5; the D gene is possibly TRBD2 (6 bases). The germline V gene encodes CDR1 SSHAT and CDR2 FNYEAQ (reference sequence). The CDR3 extends over 13 amino acids. The CDR3 DNA is TGTGCTAGCGGCTTACCGGGTGGAGAGACCCAGTACTTC. Protein sequence: CASGLPGGETQYF.

This clonotype was counted a few times. V gene TRBV28 combines with J gene TRBJ2-7; maybe TRBD1 (6 bases). Germline V CDR1 and CDR2: MDHEN, SYDVKM. V was trimmed by 6 bases and J by 0 bases, leaving 15 bases between them. This CDR3 is built from 15 residues. Here the CDR3 reads CASSTHGTHSYEQYF. CDR3 nucleotides: TGTGCCAGCAGCACGCACGGGACACACTCCTACGAGCAGTACTTC.

The rearrangement joins TRBV5-6 to TRBJ1-1, with TRBD1 as a possible D gene (5 bases). Germline CDR1 and CDR2: SGHDT and YYEEEE. CDR3 length equals 14 residues. V lost 5 bases to trimming and J lost 4 bases, with 15 bases between them. The CDR3 loop reads CASSYGGGTTEAFF. The CDR3 DNA follows: TGTGCCAGCAGTTATGGGGGAGGGACCACTGAAGCTTTCTTT.

Worth noting for this clonotype: A much larger clone sits a single nucleotide away, making a read error possible. The genes are TRBV29-1 and TRBJ2-1; D gene uncertain. The germline CDR1 and CDR2 sequences are SQVTM and ANQGSEA. The CDR3 sequence is 13 residues long. CDR3 nucleotides: TGCAGCGTTGACCCGAGCTCCTACAATGAGCAGCTCTTC. Translated: CSVDPSSYNEQLF.

As to this clonotype: A much larger clonotype is one base distant, so this may be a read error. This rearrangement joins TRBV6-2 or TRBV6-3 to TRBJ2-7, with TRBD2 matching over 7 bases. There are 14 residues in the CDR3. The V gene's germline CDR1 is MNHEY and CDR2 SVGEGT. The junction had 8 bases not matched to a gene; V was cut back by 6 bases and J by 3 bases. This chain's CDR3 is CASRLAERSYEQYF. CDR3 bases: TGTGCCAGCAGGCTAGCGGAACGAAGCTACGAGCAGTACTTC.

V gene TRBV6-6 combines with J gene TRBJ2-3, with TRBD2 matching 8 bases. The CDR3 totals 16 residues. Germline-derived CDR1 and CDR2 are MNHNY and SVGAGI (reference sequence). The ends lost 7 bases at V and 8 bases at J; junction bases unmatched: 17. The CDR3 nucleotides read TGTGCCAGCACCCCAGTGGTTGCGGGGGGCACAAGTACGCAGTATTTT. Translating gives CASTPVVAGGTSTQYF.

The chain links TRBV6-1 to TRBJ1-2, with TRBD1 identical over 9 bases. V was clipped by 1 base and J by 8 bases; unmatched bases: 5. The CDR3 totals 14 residues. Per germline, CDR1 MNHNS and CDR2 SASEGT. In DNA form, the CDR3 reads TGTGCCAGCAGTGAAGTACAGGGGGCGGGCGGCTACACCTTC. It translates to CASSEVQGAGGYTF.

This clonotype was counted ten times or more. J is TRBJ2-1 and V is TRBV24-1; D is tentatively TRBD1 or TRBD2 (5 bases each). This CDR3 has 13 amino acids. From germline, CDR1 is KGHDR and CDR2 SFDVKD. Trimming shortened V by 5 bases and J by 9 bases, and 13 bases separated the two germline ends. CDR3 coding DNA: TGTGCCACCAGTGGGGCCGGGACGCCTGAGCAGTTCTTC. Translating it yields CATSGAGTPEQFF.

At least ten counts were recorded for this clonotype. This chain's CDR3 is CASSSRGARTGELFF. The DNA of the CDR3 is TGTGCCAGCAGTTCAAGAGGGGCGCGCACCGGGGAGCTGTTTTTT. The rearrangement uses TRBV25-1 and TRBJ2-2; TRBD1 or TRBD2 may be the D gene (5 bases each). V lost 5 bases, J lost 4 bases, and 14 bases lay in between. Germline loops: CDR1 MGHDK, CDR2 SYGVNS. This CDR3 is 15 amino acids long.

This clonotype appeared many times. This chain uses TRBV30 with TRBJ2-7, with 13 bases identical to TRBD2. The V gene end was trimmed by 1 base and the J gene end by 5 bases; junction bases not matched to a gene: 5. Germline CDR1 and CDR2: GTSNPN and SVGIG (reference sequence). This CDR3 region has 15 residues. The CDR3 nucleotides are TGTGCCTGGAGTGAGACTAGCGGGAGGTACGACGAGCAGTACTTC. It specifies CAWSETSGRYDEQYF.

This clonotype was seen many times. V usage is TRBV7-9 and J usage is TRBJ1-6; D gene unclear. V was cut by 5 bases and J by 5 bases, with 10 bases left in between. Germline-derived CDR1 and CDR2 are SEHNR and FQNEAQ (reference sequence). The CDR3 extends over 14 amino acids. The chain's CDR3 is CASSPGVDNSPLHF. CDR3 DNA sequence: TGTGCCAGCAGCCCCGGGGTAGATAATTCACCCCTCCACTTT.